This T cell receptor (beta chain) came from a study of cytomegalovirus exposure and HLA in healthy donors. In its sample, this clone was seen a few times. The CDR3 runs to 14 residues. Germline CDR1 is LNHDA and CDR2 is SQIVND (reference sequence). With 1 base removed from V and 10 bases from J, the gap between germline ends came to 14 bases. Repertoires were generated with immunoSEQ multiplex PCR, while TCRdb's copy carries only in-frame clones and drops some. The sample shows approximately 270,000 clones, just over 85% of them seen only once. The rearrangement uses TRBV19 and TRBJ1-5; a possible D gene is TRBD1 (5 bases). The clonotype comes from a woman aged 18-35 years in good health and CMV-seronegative. Sequencing was done on a sample of PBMCs. CDR3 DNA: TGTGCCAGTAGTATAGTATCGGCGGGGGATCCCCAGCATTTT. Translating it yields CASSIVSAGDPQHF.